A single T cell receptor beta chain is shown here with its context. Its matching antigen is unknown. The data stem from a study of cytomegalovirus exposure and HLA in healthy donors. The primer mix had 60 Vbeta and 13 Jbeta primers. Profiled with immunoSEQ multiplex PCR; TCRdb holds only in-frame clones, not every one. Its table records 200,000 to 250,000 clones. The V end was cut by 7 bases, the J end by 0 bases, with 9 bases between. This CDR3 is 13 amino acids long. Germline values: CDR1 LNHDA, CDR2 SQIVND (reference sequence). Study findings and constraints: Per published accounts, TCR beta sequences correctly predicted the HLA-A and HLA-B alleles of most subjects. Within an earlier analysis, most TCR beta V segments proved productive either about 90% or about 30% of the time. Later analysis found that TCR beta chains associated with HLA were more clonally expanded than other, equally common chains.

This clonotype was obtained from a woman in her 30s in good health and CMV-seropositive. The chain joins TRBV19 to TRBJ1-1; unclear D gene. The sample comprised PBMCs. The CDR3 reads CASTGGMNTEAFF. In DNA, the CDR3 is TGTGCCAGTACGGGAGGTATGAACACTGAAGCTTTCTTT. The full variable domain, its missing parts supplied by reference TRBV19 and TRBJ1-1, is DGGITQSPKYLFRKEGQNVTLSCEQNLNHDAMYWYRQDPGQGLRLIYYSQIVNDFQKGDIAEGYSVSREKKESFPLTVTSAQKNPTAFYLCASTGGMNTEAFFGQGTRLTVV.